Below, 19 T cell receptor beta chains from the same sample are listed, as sequenced in a study of Ad26.COV2.S vaccination and SARS-CoV-2 variants. Data came from immunoSEQ multiplex PCR; TCRdb stores just in-frame clones and leaves some out. This sample has about 280,000 clones, with 70% to 90% found just once. The treatment here: about 20 received Ad26.COV2.S at low or high dose, single or two shots; several received placebo; per-sample allocation not given. The investigators took samples on day 63 after the first vaccine or placebo injection. The material sequenced was peripheral blood, taken in a trial of Ad26.COV2.S vaccine versus placebo. All receptors derive from a person aged 18 to 65 who received the Ad26.COV2.S COVID-19 vaccine or a placebo.

This clone has only one observation. The identical CDR3 is also encoded by other nucleotide sequences in the sample. The V gene is TRBV5-8, the J gene TRBJ1-5; 7 bases align to TRBD1. V lost 4 bases to trimming and J lost 2 bases; unmatched junction nucleotides: 6. Germline CDR1 and CDR2: SGHTS and YDEGEE. The CDR3 is made up of 15 amino acids. CDR3 protein: CASSPGTVGNQPQHF. DNA of the CDR3: TGTGCCAGCAGCCCCGGGACAGTAGGCAATCAGCCCCAGCATTTT.

This chain links TRBV4-2 with TRBJ1-5; no firm D call. V shed 1 base and J shed 6 bases, with 7 bases lying between them. Per the germline V gene, CDR1 is LGHNA and CDR2 is YNFKEQ. This CDR3 spans 13 amino acids. The CDR3 is CASSQGEGQPQHF. The CDR3 DNA reads as TGTGCCAGCAGCCAAGGGGAAGGTCAGCCCCAGCATTTT.

The genes are TRBV7-8 and TRBJ1-3, with D tentatively TRBD1 (5 bases). Germline V CDR1 and CDR2: SGHVS, FQNEAQ. V dropped 0 bases and J dropped 0 bases, with 12 bases sitting between them. CDR3 length: 17 amino acids. In nucleotides, the CDR3 is TGTGCCAGCAGCTTAGCGTTGGGGGAGATCTCTGGAAACACCATATATTTT. This codes for CASSLALGEISGNTIYF.

The chain employs TRBV23-1 and TRBJ1-6; a possible D gene is TRBD1 (5 bases). TRBV23-1 is flagged as an ORF with uncertain function. The V end was cut by 0 bases, the J end by 6 bases, with 21 bases between. This CDR3 region has 19 residues. The CDR3 sequence is CASSQSSEGTAPANSPLHF. CDR3 coding DNA: TGCGCCAGCAGTCAATCGAGTGAGGGGACGGCCCCGGCTAATTCACCCCTCCACTTT.

The V call is TRBV6-2 or TRBV6-3, the J call TRBJ2-3, with 11 bases fitting TRBD2. The junction had 3 bases not matched to a gene; V was cut back by 8 bases and J by 5 bases. Germline CDR1 is MNHEY and CDR2 is SVGEGT. The CDR3 is 13 residues long. The CDR3 is CASGLAGGDTQYF. In nucleotides, the CDR3 is TGTGCCAGCGGCCTAGCGGGGGGAGATACGCAGTATTTT.

J is TRBJ1-5 and V is TRBV6-1; D may be TRBD1 (5 bases). Germline lookup yields CDR1 MNHNS and CDR2 SASEGT. V lost 2 bases to trimming and J lost 2 bases, with 7 bases between them. The CDR3 totals 14 residues. The CDR3 loop reads CASSEIQGNQPQHF. Written as DNA, the CDR3 is TGTGCCAGCAGTGAAATACAGGGCAATCAGCCCCAGCATTTT.

The V gene is TRBV6-5, the J gene TRBJ2-7, with D perhaps TRBD2 (5 bases). The CDR3 runs to 15 residues. CDR1 and CDR2 (germline): MNHEY, SVGAGI. With 6 bases removed from V and 5 bases from J, the gap between germline ends came to 20 bases. CDR3 residues: CASRAARPSGNEQYF. The CDR3 nucleotides read TGTGCCAGCAGAGCTGCCCGGCCCAGCGGAAACGAGCAGTACTTC.

CDR3 nucleotides: TGTGCCAGCAGCCCCGGAACAATAAAAGAGACCCAGTACTTC. Amino acid sequence: CASSPGTIKETQYF. The chain couples TRBV3-1 (or the pseudogene TRBV3-2) to TRBJ2-5; D is uncertain. CDR3 length: 14 residues. V lost 4 bases to trimming and J lost 3 bases, with 12 bases between them. Germline CDR1 is LGHDT and CDR2 is YNNKEL (reference sequence).

This sequence joins TRBV7-2 and TRBJ2-7, with 8 bases matching TRBD2. The CDR3 has 15 residues. With V trimmed by 2 bases and J by 6 bases, 9 bases remained unmatched. The V gene's germline CDR1 is SGHTA and CDR2 FQGNSA. The CDR3 protein is CASSLLGLEGSEQYF. The CDR3, as DNA: TGTGCCAGCAGCTTATTGGGACTAGAAGGCTCCGAGCAGTACTTC.

V usage is TRBV14 and J usage is TRBJ2-5, with D possibly being TRBD1 or TRBD2 (5 bases each). V was pared by 4 bases and J by 6 bases, with 12 bases between. This CDR3 is 13 amino acids long. Germline V lookup: CDR1 SGHDN, CDR2 FVKESK. CDR3 residues: CASSRDVEKTQYF. CDR3 bases: TGTGCCAGCAGCCGGGACGTCGAGAAGACCCAGTACTTC. The entire variable domain, with the rest obtained from reference TRBV14 and TRBJ2-5, is as follows: EAGVTQFPSHSVIEKGQTVTLRCDPISGHDNLYWYRRVMGKEIKFLLHFVKESKQDESGMPNNRFLAERTGGTYSTLKVQPAELEDSGVYFCASSRDVEKTQYFGPGTRLLVL.

This sequence joins TRBV5-6 and TRBJ1-6; tentatively, D is TRBD1 (6 bases). V was trimmed by 1 base and J by 3 bases, leaving 11 bases between them. The germline V gene encodes CDR1 SGHDT and CDR2 YYEEEE. The CDR3 loop spans 16 amino acids. The DNA of the CDR3 is TGTGCCAGCAGCTTGACCGGGACAAACTATAATTCACCCCTCCACTTT. Encoded protein: CASSLTGTNYNSPLHF.

The chain joins TRBV6-1 to TRBJ2-1, with 10 nucleotides matching TRBD2. Looked up from germline, CDR1 is MNHNS and CDR2 is SASEGT. This CDR3 contains 19 residues. V lost 0 bases and J lost 4; bases outside the gene matches: 12. This CDR3 reads CASSEALFLAGATYNEQFF. Written as DNA, the CDR3 is TGTGCCAGCAGTGAAGCGCTCTTTCTAGCGGGAGCGACATACAATGAGCAGTTCTTC.

This chain joins TRBV27 and TRBJ1-1; D gene unclear. Trimming took off 5 bases at V and 1 base at J, with 8 bases between the two ends. This CDR3 spans 13 amino acids. CDR1 is MNHEY and CDR2 is SMNVEV in the germline V gene (reference sequence). CDR3 loop: CASSRTANTEAFF. The DNA of the CDR3 is TGTGCCAGCAGTAGAACAGCGAACACTGAAGCTTTCTTT.

The V call is TRBV7-9, the J call TRBJ2-1, with 12 bases fitting TRBD2. The J segment lost 9 bases and the V segment lost 2 bases, leaving 2 bases of the junction unmatched. Germline V gene sequence: CDR1 SEHNR, CDR2 FQNEAQ (reference sequence). This CDR3 comprises 14 residues. The CDR3 nucleotides read TGTGCCAGCAGCTTACTAGCGGGAGGGGCTGAGCAGTTCTTC. This gives the protein CASSLLAGGAEQFF.

The rearrangement uses TRBV13 and TRBJ1-6; weak D call: TRBD1 (6 bases). Per germline, CDR1 PRHDT and CDR2 FYEKMQ (reference sequence). The CDR3 is 15 residues long. Deletions cut 6 bases from V and 11 bases from J, with 20 bases between. CDR3 in DNA: TGTGCCAGCAGTCGGGGGGGCCAGGGTCTCACACCCCTCCACTTT. This codes for CASSRGGQGLTPLHF.

The chain couples TRBV6-5 to TRBJ2-3; D call uncertain. Per germline, CDR1 MNHEY and CDR2 SVGAGI. V lost 8 bases and J 1 base, leaving 10 bases between the germline ends. The CDR3 length is 13 residues. The CDR3 nucleotides read TGTGCCAGCCGATGGGCAGGCACAGATACGCAGTATTTT. Translating gives CASRWAGTDTQYF.

The gene calls are TRBV7-2 and TRBJ2-7, with 12 bases matching TRBD2. The CDR3 is 18 residues long. The ends lost 3 bases at V and 0 bases at J; junction bases unmatched: 9. In germline, CDR1 is SGHTA, CDR2 FQGNSA. The CDR3: CASSFTSGGSTSSYEQYF. In nucleotides, the CDR3 is TGTGCCAGCAGCTTTACTAGCGGGGGGTCGACGAGCTCCTACGAGCAGTACTTC. The full variable domain, completed using reference TRBV7-2 and TRBJ2-7, is GAGVSQSPSNKVTEKGKDVELRCDPISGHTALYWYRQSLGQGLEFLIYFQGNSAPDKSGLPSDRFSAERTGGSVSTLTIQRTQQEDSAVYLCASSFTSGGSTSSYEQYFGPGTRLTVT.

The gene calls are TRBV3-1 (or the pseudogene TRBV3-2) and TRBJ2-7, with D hard to call. Trimming took 4 bases from V and 4 from J, leaving 17 bases between them. The V gene's germline CDR1 is LGHDT and CDR2 YNNKEL (reference sequence). The CDR3 consists of 15 residues. CDR3 sequence reads: CASSPQVISVYEQYF. CDR3 coding DNA: TGTGCCAGCAGCCCTCAGGTGATTAGTGTATACGAGCAGTACTTC.

The rearrangement joins TRBV6-6 to TRBJ1-4, with TRBD1 identical over 7 bases. V gave up 4 bases and J gave up 2 bases; unmatched junction bases: 7. In germline, CDR1 is MNHNY, CDR2 SVGAGI (reference sequence). The CDR3 is 16 amino acids. The CDR3 spells CASSSAGTVTNEKLFF. CDR3 sequence (DNA): TGTGCCAGCAGTTCAGCCGGGACAGTCACTAATGAAAAACTGTTTTTT.